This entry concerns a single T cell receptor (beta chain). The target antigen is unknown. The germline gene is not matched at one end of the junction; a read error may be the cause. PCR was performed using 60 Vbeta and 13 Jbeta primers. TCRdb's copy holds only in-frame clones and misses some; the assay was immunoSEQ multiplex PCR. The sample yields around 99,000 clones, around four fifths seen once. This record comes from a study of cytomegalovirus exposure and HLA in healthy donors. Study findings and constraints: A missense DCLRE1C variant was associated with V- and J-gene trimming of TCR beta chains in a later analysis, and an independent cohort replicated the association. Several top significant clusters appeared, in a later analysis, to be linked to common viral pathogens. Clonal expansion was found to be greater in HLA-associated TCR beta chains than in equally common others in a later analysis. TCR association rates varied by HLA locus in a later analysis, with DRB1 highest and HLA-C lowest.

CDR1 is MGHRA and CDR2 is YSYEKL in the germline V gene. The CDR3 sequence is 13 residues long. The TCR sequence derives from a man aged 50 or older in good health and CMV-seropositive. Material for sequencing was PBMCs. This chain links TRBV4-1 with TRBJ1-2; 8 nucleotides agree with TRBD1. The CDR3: CASSETDRGGYPF. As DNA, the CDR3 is TGCGCCAGCAGCGAAACAGACAGGGGCGGCTACCCCTTC.